This section outlines one T cell receptor (beta chain) sequence together with its context. Its antigen is currently unknown. Sequencing was performed with immunoSEQ multiplex PCR; in TCRdb, only in-frame clones are kept and a portion is missing. The sample has more than 45,000 clones; over 80% are singletons. This CDR3 spans 16 amino acids. The germline V and J ends were trimmed by 5 bases and 1 base, with 15 bases remaining between them. Germline V gives CDR1 SGHAT, CDR2 FQNNGV. This sample was taken from a study of OX40 agonist ivuxolimab in advanced cancers. Overall study: Of the participants, approximately 38% had some prior anti-PD-1, anti-PD-L1 or anti-CTLA-4 therapy, which was allowed.

Study conclusions and caveats: There was clonal expansion of CD4+ and CD8+ blood T cells by week 6 at 0.1 to 3.0 mg/kg. The investigators did not determine what antigen specificity the expanded peripheral T cells had. The study found that CD8+ T cells averaged more expanded clones than CD4+.

The material sequenced was CD4+ or CD8+ T cells sorted from blood, taken in a trial of the OX40 agonist ivuxolimab. The TCR comes from an adult with an advanced solid tumor such as melanoma, head and neck, liver or kidney cancer. The chain links TRBV11-2 to TRBJ2-1; D perhaps matches TRBD2 (6 bases). The CDR3 DNA follows: TGTGCCAGCAGCCTCGACCTAGCGAGATCCTACAATGAGCAGTTCTTC. This translates into CASSLDLARSYNEQFF.